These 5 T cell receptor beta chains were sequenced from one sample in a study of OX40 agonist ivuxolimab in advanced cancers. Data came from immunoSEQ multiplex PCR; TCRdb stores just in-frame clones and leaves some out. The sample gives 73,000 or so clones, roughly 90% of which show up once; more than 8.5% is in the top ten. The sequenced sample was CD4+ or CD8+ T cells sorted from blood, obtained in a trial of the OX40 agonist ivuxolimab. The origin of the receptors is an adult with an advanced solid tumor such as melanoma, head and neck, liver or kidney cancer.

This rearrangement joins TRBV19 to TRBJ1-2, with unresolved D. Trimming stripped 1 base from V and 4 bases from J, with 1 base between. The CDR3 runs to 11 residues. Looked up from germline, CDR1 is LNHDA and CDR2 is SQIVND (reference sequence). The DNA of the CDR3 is TGTGCCAGTAGTATAGGCTATGGCTACACCTTC. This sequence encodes CASSIGYGYTF.

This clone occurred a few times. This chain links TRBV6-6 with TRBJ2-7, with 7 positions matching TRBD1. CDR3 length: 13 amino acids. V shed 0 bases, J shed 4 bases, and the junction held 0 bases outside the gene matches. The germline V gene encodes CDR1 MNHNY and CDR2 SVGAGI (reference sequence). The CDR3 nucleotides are TGTGCCAGCAGTTACTCGACAGGGTACGAGCAGTACTTC. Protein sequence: CASSYSTGYEQYF.

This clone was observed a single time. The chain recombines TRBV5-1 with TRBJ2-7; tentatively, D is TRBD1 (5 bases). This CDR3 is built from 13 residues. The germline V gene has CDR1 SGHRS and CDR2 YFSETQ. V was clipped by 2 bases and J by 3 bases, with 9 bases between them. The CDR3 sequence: CASSLWTNYEQYF. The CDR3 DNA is TGCGCCAGCAGCTTATGGACAAACTACGAGCAGTACTTC.

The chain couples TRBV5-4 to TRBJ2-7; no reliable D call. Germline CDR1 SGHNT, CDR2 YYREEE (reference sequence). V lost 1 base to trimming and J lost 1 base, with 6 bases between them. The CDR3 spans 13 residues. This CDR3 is CASSLSQSYEQYF. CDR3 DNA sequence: TGTGCCAGCAGCTTGAGTCAGTCCTACGAGCAGTACTTC.

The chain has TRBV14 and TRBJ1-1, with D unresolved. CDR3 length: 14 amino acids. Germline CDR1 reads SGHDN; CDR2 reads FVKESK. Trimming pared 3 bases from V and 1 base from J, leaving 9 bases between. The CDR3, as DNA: TGTGCCAGCAGCCAGGGAACTGGGAACACTGAAGCTTTCTTT. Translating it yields CASSQGTGNTEAFF.